Following are 27 T cell receptor beta chains from one sample sequenced in a study of cytomegalovirus exposure and HLA in healthy donors. The repertoire was sequenced with immunoSEQ multiplex PCR; TCRdb's copy has only in-frame clones and lacks some. The sample contains about 110,000 clones, approximately 87% of which appear only once. The sequenced sample consisted of PBMCs. The origin of the receptors is a woman in her twenties or thirties in good health and CMV-seropositive.

The chain has TRBV7-6 and TRBJ2-3; D is possibly TRBD2 (7 bases). The CDR3 loop spans 16 amino acids. The V gene lost 0 bases and the J gene lost 2 bases, with 12 bases spanning the gap. The germline V gene has CDR1 SGHVS and CDR2 FNYEAQ. The DNA for the CDR3 is TGTGCCAGCAGCTTAGCGGGGGGGGCTACCACAGATACGCAGTATTTT. Protein product: CASSLAGGATTDTQYF.

The rearrangement uses TRBV4-1 and TRBJ2-7; 8 bases are shared with TRBD1. The CDR3 runs 16 residues. The germline gives CDR1 MGHRA, CDR2 YSYEKL. The trim removed 1 base at V and 1 base at J, leaving 6 bases unmatched. The CDR3 sequence: CASSQVSGTGSYEQYF. In DNA form, the CDR3 reads TGCGCCAGCAGCCAAGTGTCTGGGACAGGTTCCTACGAGCAGTACTTC.

The chain uses TRBV28 and TRBJ1-3; D remains ambiguous. This CDR3 contains 12 residues. The ends were cut back, 6 bases at V and 4 bases at J, with 7 bases in the middle. Germline V gives CDR1 MDHEN, CDR2 SYDVKM. The chain's CDR3 is CASSRQGNTIYF. The CDR3 DNA follows: TGTGCCAGCAGCCGTCAGGGAAACACCATATATTTT.

V gene TRBV29-1 combines with J gene TRBJ2-1; 8 positions agree with TRBD2. With V trimmed by 6 bases and J by 0 bases, 4 bases remained unmatched. CDR1 is SQVTM, CDR2 ANQGSEA, per germline. The CDR3 covers 14 residues. CDR3 DNA: TGCAGCGTGGCGGGGGGAAGCTCCTACAATGAGCAGTTCTTC. The encoded protein is CSVAGGSSYNEQFF.

This clone was counted a few times. The chain couples TRBV5-6 to TRBJ1-5, with a possible D match to TRBD1 (5 bases). Germline V gene lookup returns CDR1 SGHDT and CDR2 YYEEEE. Trimming left V 2 bases short and J 1 base short, with 7 bases between. This CDR3 spans 14 amino acids. The DNA of the CDR3 is TGTGCCAGCAGCTTCCAGGGAAGCAATCAGCCCCAGCATTTT. Its protein is CASSFQGSNQPQHF.

The chain combines TRBV9 with TRBJ2-2; the D gene is possibly TRBD1 (5 bases). From germline, CDR1 is SGDLS and CDR2 YYNGEE. V shed 0 bases and J shed 12 bases, with 15 bases lying between them. This CDR3 region has 14 residues. The CDR3 DNA reads as TGTGCCAGCAGCGTAGACCCTAATGGGGCTAAGCTGTTTTTT. Its translation: CASSVDPNGAKLFF.

This sequence joins TRBV9 and TRBJ2-2; TRBD2 matches at 13 bases. The CDR3 totals 16 residues. The V gene's germline CDR1 is SGDLS and CDR2 YYNGEE. V lost 3 bases, J lost 5 bases, and 4 bases stayed unmatched. The CDR3 loop is CASSEGLAGPTGELFF. The CDR3 DNA reads as TGTGCCAGCAGCGAGGGACTAGCGGGGCCGACCGGGGAGCTGTTTTTT.

The rearrangement joins TRBV7-6 to TRBJ2-1; 12 bases match TRBD2. The CDR3 totals 15 residues. In germline, CDR1 is SGHVS, CDR2 FNYEAQ. Trimming removed 1 base from V and 9 bases from J; junction bases left unmatched: 4. CDR3 DNA: TGTGCCAGCAGCTTAGGGACTAGCGGGAATCCTGAGCAGTTCTTC. Translation gives CASSLGTSGNPEQFF.

V gene TRBV4-1 combines with J gene TRBJ1-2, with a weak D call TRBD1 (6 bases). V gave up 3 bases and J gave up 0 bases, with 11 bases separating them. The length of the CDR3 is 15 residues. Per germline, CDR1 MGHRA and CDR2 YSYEKL. The CDR3 loop is CASSQGTPTNYGYTF. In DNA form, the CDR3 reads TGCGCCAGCAGCCAGGGGACACCTACTAACTATGGCTACACCTTC.

This chain links TRBV28 with TRBJ2-1; TRBD2 agrees at 13 bases. V dropped 5 bases and J dropped 6; count of bases not matched to a gene: 7. The V gene's germline CDR1 is MDHEN and CDR2 SYDVKM. The CDR3 contains 16 residues. The CDR3 is CASSPETSGRSNEQFF. The CDR3, as DNA: TGTGCCAGCAGTCCGGAGACTAGCGGGAGGTCCAATGAGCAGTTCTTC.

This sequence joins TRBV25-1 and TRBJ1-1; maybe TRBD1 (6 bases). The CDR3 is 13 amino acids. Germline V lookup: CDR1 MGHDK, CDR2 SYGVNS. The V and J ends lost 9 bases and 6 bases respectively, with 17 bases between them. CDR3 DNA: TGTGCCAGGGCCAGGGGCCTACGTGCTGAAGCTTTCTTT. It yields the protein CARARGLRAEAFF.

V and J are TRBV9 and TRBJ2-7; TRBD2 matches 13 bases. CDR3 size: 15 residues. Trimming at V came to 3 bases and at J to 3 bases, leaving 3 bases not matched to a gene. Germline CDR1 reads SGDLS; CDR2 reads YYNGEE. The CDR3: CASSEGLAGNYEQYF. The CDR3 nucleotides are TGTGCCAGCAGCGAGGGACTAGCGGGAAACTACGAGCAGTACTTC.

This clone is a singleton in its sample. The CDR3 region is CASSPQGITGELFF. The DNA of the CDR3 is TGCGCCAGCAGCCCGCAGGGGATCACCGGGGAGCTGTTTTTT. The rearrangement links TRBV5-1 to TRBJ2-2; tentative D call: TRBD1 (6 bases). V lost 4 bases and J 4 bases, leaving 11 bases between the germline ends. Germline V gene lookup returns CDR1 SGHRS and CDR2 YFSETQ. The CDR3 spans 14 residues.

The J gene is TRBJ1-2, the V gene TRBV19; 9 bases are a match to TRBD1. CDR1 is LNHDA, CDR2 SQIVND, per germline (reference sequence). This CDR3 spans 17 amino acids. The V gene end was trimmed by 4 bases and the J gene end by 3 bases; junction bases not matched to a gene: 12. The CDR3 region is CASSTRDRVLSYYGYTF. DNA of the CDR3: TGTGCCAGTAGTACCCGGGACAGGGTCCTCTCTTACTATGGCTACACCTTC.

This clone was observed a few times. V gene TRBV5-1 combines with J gene TRBJ1-4, with 7 bases aligning to TRBD1. V lost 0 bases to trimming and J lost 6 bases; unmatched junction nucleotides: 2. CDR3 length: 14 amino acids. Germline V CDR1 and CDR2: SGHRS, YFSETQ. The CDR3 bases are TGCGCCAGCAGCTTGGGACAGGGTTATGAAAAACTGTTTTTT. Residues: CASSLGQGYEKLFF.

The chain employs TRBV7-9 and TRBJ2-3, with TRBD2 matching over 8 bases. The germline V gene encodes CDR1 SEHNR and CDR2 FQNEAQ (reference sequence). The trim removed 5 bases at V and 1 base at J, leaving 5 bases unmatched. The CDR3 sequence is 15 residues long. The CDR3 region is CASSRGGRRTDTQYF. DNA of the CDR3: TGTGCCAGCAGCCGTGGCGGGAGGCGCACAGATACGCAGTATTTT.

The rearrangement uses TRBV29-1 and TRBJ1-5; 8 nucleotides align to TRBD1. The CDR3 covers 13 residues. CDR1 is SQVTM and CDR2 is ANQGSEA in the germline V gene. CDR3 amino acids: CRNPADRAQPQHF. The CDR3 bases are TGCAGGAACCCAGCGGACAGGGCTCAGCCCCAGCATTTT.

This clone came up a few times. V is TRBV15 and J is TRBJ2-7; 7 bases align to TRBD1. The germline V gene encodes CDR1 LNHNV and CDR2 YYDKDF (reference sequence). The junction had 6 bases not matched to a gene; V was cut back by 2 bases and J by 2 bases. This CDR3 spans 15 amino acids. CDR3 bases: TGTGCCACCAGCAGATTCTCGGGGACAGCCTACGAGCAGTACTTC. As protein: CATSRFSGTAYEQYF.

The chain uses TRBV4-1 and TRBJ2-5; D is possibly TRBD2 (6 bases). The germline V and J ends were trimmed by 3 bases and 4 bases, with 9 bases remaining between them. CDR1 and CDR2 from the germline V gene are MGHRA and YSYEKL. This CDR3 has 13 amino acids. Here the CDR3 reads CASSQGLLETQYF. DNA of the CDR3: TGCGCCAGCAGCCAGGGACTCCTAGAGACCCAGTACTTC.

The chain is built from TRBV14 and TRBJ2-7; perhaps TRBD2 as D (5 bases). V gave up 3 bases and J gave up 6 bases, with 15 bases separating them. This CDR3 has 14 amino acids. The germline V gene encodes CDR1 SGHDN and CDR2 FVKESK. This CDR3 is CASSHREWLGEQYF. CDR3 DNA: TGTGCCAGCAGCCACCGGGAATGGTTAGGCGAGCAGTACTTC.

This chain joins TRBV4-1 and TRBJ2-1; 10 nucleotides line up with TRBD2. The junction had 9 bases not matched to a gene; V was cut back by 4 bases and J by 3 bases. Per the germline V gene, CDR1 is MGHRA and CDR2 is YSYEKL. There are 17 residues in the CDR3. CDR3 residues: CASSRVVAGGFYNEQFF. In nucleotides, the CDR3 is TGCGCCAGCAGCCGAGTCGTAGCGGGAGGATTCTACAATGAGCAGTTCTTC.

The chain couples TRBV23-1 to TRBJ2-7; possibly TRBD1 for D (5 bases). TRBV23-1 is recorded as an ORF, its role being uncertain. The CDR3 runs 15 residues. V was cut by 1 base and J by 0 bases, with 10 bases left in between. The CDR3 DNA reads as TGCGCCAGCAGTCAATGGAGACAGTGCTCCTACGAGCAGTACTTC. This translates into CASSQWRQCSYEQYF.

The chain joins TRBV5-1 to TRBJ2-4, with D perhaps TRBD2 (5 bases). The CDR3 totals 16 residues. From germline, CDR1 is SGHRS and CDR2 YFSETQ. V lost 0 bases to trimming and J lost 6 bases, with 16 bases between them. The CDR3 spells CASSLGGDFEGNIQYF. CDR3 DNA sequence: TGCGCCAGCAGCTTGGGGGGAGACTTCGAGGGAAACATTCAGTACTTC.

The rearrangement links TRBV10-3 to TRBJ2-3, with D maybe TRBD1 (5 bases). Germline V CDR1 and CDR2: ENHRY, SYGVKD. The CDR3 loop spans 17 amino acids. V lost 2 bases to trimming and J lost 0 bases, with 15 bases between them. This CDR3 reads CAISESLRQGSTDTQYF. The CDR3 region has the DNA TGTGCCATCAGTGAGAGCTTGAGGCAGGGCAGCACAGATACGCAGTATTTT.

This rearrangement joins TRBV11-3 to TRBJ2-5; 11 bases fit TRBD1. V lost 5 bases, J lost 5 bases, and 7 bases stayed unmatched. The CDR3 extends over 15 amino acids. Germline V CDR1 and CDR2: SGHNT, YENEEA. The CDR3 nucleotides are TGTGCCAGCAGCCAAGGACAGGGGGCGCAGGAGACCCAGTACTTC. Translating gives CASSQGQGAQETQYF. Full variable domain (missing parts from reference TRBV11-3 and TRBJ2-5): EAGVVQSPRYKIIEKKQPVAFWCNPISGHNTLYWYLQNLGQGPELLIRYENEEAVDDSQLPKDRFSAERLKGVDSTLKIQPAELGDSAVYLCASSQGQGAQETQYFGPGTRLLVL.

V usage is TRBV5-1 and J usage is TRBJ2-7, with 9 bases that match TRBD1. The CDR3 is 16 residues long. V was clipped by 2 bases and J by 2 bases; unmatched bases: 8. CDR1 and CDR2 (germline): SGHRS, YFSETQ. Written as DNA, the CDR3 is TGCGCCAGCAGCTTTACCCTTGGACAGGGGACCTACGAGCAGTACTTC. It specifies CASSFTLGQGTYEQYF.

The gene calls are TRBV9 and TRBJ1-2, with a weak D call TRBD1 (5 bases). This CDR3 spans 14 amino acids. V was clipped by 2 bases and J by 3 bases, with 11 bases between them. In germline, CDR1 is SGDLS, CDR2 YYNGEE. The CDR3: CASSVGTGDYGYTF. The CDR3, as DNA: TGTGCCAGCAGCGTTGGGACGGGAGACTATGGCTACACCTTC.